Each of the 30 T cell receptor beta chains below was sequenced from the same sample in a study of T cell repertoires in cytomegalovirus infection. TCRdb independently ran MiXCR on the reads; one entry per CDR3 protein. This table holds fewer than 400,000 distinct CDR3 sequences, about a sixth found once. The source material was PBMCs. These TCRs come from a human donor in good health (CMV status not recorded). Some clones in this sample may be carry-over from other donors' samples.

The CDR3 here is CASSWRTGNTGELFF. In DNA, the CDR3 is TGTGCCAGCAGCTGGCGGACAGGGAACACCGGGGAGCTGTTTTTT. The J gene is TRBJ2-2, the V gene TRBV5-4; TRBD1 matches at 7 bases. This CDR3 is built from 15 residues. The V segment lost 3 bases and the J segment 1 base; nucleotides outside the gene matches: 3. Germline lookup yields CDR1 SGHNT and CDR2 YYREEE (reference sequence).

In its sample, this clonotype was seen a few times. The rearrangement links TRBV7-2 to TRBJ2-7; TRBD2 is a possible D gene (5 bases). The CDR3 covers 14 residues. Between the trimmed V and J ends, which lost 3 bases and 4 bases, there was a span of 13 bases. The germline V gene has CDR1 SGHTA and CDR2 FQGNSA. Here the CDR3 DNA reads TGTGCCAGCAGCTTGGGAGCAGCCATTTACGAGCAGTACTTC. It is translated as CASSLGAAIYEQYF.

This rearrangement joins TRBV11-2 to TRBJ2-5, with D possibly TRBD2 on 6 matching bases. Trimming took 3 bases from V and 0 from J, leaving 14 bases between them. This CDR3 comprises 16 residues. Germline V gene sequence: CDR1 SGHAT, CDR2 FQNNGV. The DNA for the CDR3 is TGTGCCAGCAGCTTGGGCGCGGGGAGCTACCAAGAGACCCAGTACTTC. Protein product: CASSLGAGSYQETQYF. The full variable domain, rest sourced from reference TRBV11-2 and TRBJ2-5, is EAGVAQSPRYKIIEKRQSVAFWCNPISGHATLYWYQQILGQGPKLLIQFQNNGVVDDSQLPKDRFSAERLKGVDSTLKIQPAKLEDSAVYLCASSLGAGSYQETQYFGPGTRLLVL.

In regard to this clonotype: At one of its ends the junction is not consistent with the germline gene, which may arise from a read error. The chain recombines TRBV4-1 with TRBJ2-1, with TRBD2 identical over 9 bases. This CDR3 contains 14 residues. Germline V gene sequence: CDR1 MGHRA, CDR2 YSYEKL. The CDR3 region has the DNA TGTGCCAGCGGAACTAGCGGGCGGGGCAATGAGCAGTTCTTC. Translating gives CASGTSGRGNEQFF.

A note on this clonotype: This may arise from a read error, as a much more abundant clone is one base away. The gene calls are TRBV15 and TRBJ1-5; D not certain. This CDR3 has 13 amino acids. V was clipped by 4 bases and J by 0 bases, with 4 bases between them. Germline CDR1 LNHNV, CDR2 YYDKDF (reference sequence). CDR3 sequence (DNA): TGTGCCACCAGCACGTATAGCAATCAGCCCCAGCATTTT. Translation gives CATSTYSNQPQHF.

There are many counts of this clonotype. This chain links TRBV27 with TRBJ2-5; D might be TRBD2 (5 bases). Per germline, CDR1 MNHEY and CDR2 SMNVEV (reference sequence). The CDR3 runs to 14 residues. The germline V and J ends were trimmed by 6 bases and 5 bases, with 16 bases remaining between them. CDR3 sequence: CASSPTGWWETQYF. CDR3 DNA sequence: TGTGCCAGCAGCCCTACGGGGTGGTGGGAGACCCAGTACTTC.

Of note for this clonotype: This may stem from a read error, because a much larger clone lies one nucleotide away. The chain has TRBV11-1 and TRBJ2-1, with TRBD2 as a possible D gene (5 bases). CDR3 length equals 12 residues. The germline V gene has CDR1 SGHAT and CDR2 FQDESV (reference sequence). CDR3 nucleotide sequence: TGTGCCAGCAGCCTAAGCGGTTATGAGCAGTTGTTC. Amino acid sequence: CASSLSGYEQLF.

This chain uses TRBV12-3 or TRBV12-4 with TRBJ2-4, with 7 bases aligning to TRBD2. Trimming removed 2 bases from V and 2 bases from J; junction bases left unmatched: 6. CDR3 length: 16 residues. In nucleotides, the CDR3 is TGTGCCAGCAGTTTAAGGCTAGCGGACCCCAAAAACATTCAGTACTTC. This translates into CASSLRLADPKNIQYF.

The CDR3 region is CASSQVGGIGGYTF. As DNA, the CDR3 is TGCGCCAGCAGCCAAGTAGGGGGAATCGGCGGCTACACCTTC. This chain links TRBV4-1 with TRBJ1-2; the D gene is possibly TRBD1 (6 bases). Germline values: CDR1 MGHRA, CDR2 YSYEKL. The CDR3 is made up of 14 amino acids. V was pared by 1 base and J by 8 bases, with 14 bases between.

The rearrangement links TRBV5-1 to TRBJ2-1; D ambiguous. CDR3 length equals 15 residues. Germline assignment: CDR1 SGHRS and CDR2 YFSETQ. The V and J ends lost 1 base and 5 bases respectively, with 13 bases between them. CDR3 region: CASSLTASSHNEQFF. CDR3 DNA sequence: TGCGCCAGCAGCTTGACGGCTAGTTCCCACAATGAGCAGTTCTTC. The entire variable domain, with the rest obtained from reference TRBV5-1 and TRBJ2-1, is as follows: KAGVTQTPRYLIKTRGQQVTLSCSPISGHRSVSWYQQTPGQGLQFLFEYFSETQRNKGNFPGRFSGRQFSNSRSEMNVSTLELGDSALYLCASSLTASSHNEQFFGPGTRLTVL.

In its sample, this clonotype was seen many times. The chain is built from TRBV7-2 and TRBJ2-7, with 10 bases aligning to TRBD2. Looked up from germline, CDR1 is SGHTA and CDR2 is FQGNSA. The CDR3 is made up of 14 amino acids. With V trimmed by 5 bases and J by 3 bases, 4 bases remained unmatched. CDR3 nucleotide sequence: TGTGCCAGCAGCCCGGCTAGCGGGAGCTACGAGCAGTACTTC. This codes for CASSPASGSYEQYF.

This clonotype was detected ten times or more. The CDR3 bases are TGTGCCAGCAGCCCACAGGGTTTAGGGTCACCCCTCCACTTT. This sequence encodes CASSPQGLGSPLHF. The V gene is TRBV7-6, the J gene TRBJ1-6; the D gene is possibly TRBD1 (6 bases). Germline V CDR1 and CDR2: SGHVS, FNYEAQ. CDR3 size: 14 residues. Trimming removed 5 bases at V and 10 bases at J, with 15 bases between.

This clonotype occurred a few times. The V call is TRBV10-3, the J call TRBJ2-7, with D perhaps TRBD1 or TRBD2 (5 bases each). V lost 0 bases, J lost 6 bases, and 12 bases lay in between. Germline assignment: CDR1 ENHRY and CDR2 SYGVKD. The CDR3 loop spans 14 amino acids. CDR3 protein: CAISESFGAGEQYF. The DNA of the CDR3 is TGTGCCATCAGTGAGTCCTTTGGGGCGGGCGAGCAGTACTTC.

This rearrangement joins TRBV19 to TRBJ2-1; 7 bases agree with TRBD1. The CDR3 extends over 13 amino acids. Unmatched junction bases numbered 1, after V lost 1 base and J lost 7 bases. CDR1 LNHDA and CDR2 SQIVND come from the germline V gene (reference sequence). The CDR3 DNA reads TGTGCCAGTAGTATAGCCAGGGGGAATGAGCAGTTCTTC. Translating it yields CASSIARGNEQFF.

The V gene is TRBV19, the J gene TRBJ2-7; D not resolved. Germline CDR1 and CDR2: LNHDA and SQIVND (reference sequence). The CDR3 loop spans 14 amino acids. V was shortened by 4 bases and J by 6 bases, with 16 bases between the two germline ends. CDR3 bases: TGTGCCAGTAGTACCGAACGCAGTTTTAGCGAGCAGTACTTC. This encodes CASSTERSFSEQYF.

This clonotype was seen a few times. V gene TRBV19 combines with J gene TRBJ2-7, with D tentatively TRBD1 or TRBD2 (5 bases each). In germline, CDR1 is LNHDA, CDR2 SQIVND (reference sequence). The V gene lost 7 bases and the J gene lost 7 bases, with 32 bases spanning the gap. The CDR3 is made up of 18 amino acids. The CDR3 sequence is CASMGDHRQLGIGPEQYF. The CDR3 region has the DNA TGTGCCAGTATGGGGGACCATAGACAACTCGGGATCGGACCGGAGCAGTACTTC.

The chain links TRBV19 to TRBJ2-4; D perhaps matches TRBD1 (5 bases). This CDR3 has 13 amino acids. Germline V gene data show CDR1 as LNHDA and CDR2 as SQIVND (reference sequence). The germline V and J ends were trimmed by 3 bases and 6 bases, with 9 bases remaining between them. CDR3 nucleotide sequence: TGTGCCAGTAGTATCAGGCAGGGAAACATTCAGTACTTC. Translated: CASSIRQGNIQYF.

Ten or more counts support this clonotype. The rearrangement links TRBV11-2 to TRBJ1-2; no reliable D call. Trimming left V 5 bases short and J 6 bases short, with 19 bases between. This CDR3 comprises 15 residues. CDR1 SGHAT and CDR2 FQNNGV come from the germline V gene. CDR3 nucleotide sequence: TGTGCCAGCAGCGCGCGGAGGGTTGGGATAGATGGCTACACCTTC. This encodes CASSARRVGIDGYTF.

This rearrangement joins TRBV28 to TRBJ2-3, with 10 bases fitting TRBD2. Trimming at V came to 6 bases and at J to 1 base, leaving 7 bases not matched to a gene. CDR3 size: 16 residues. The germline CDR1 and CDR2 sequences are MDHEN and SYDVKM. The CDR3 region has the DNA TGTGCCAGCAGGACAGAGCGGGGGGGTCGCACAGATACGCAGTATTTT. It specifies CASRTERGGRTDTQYF. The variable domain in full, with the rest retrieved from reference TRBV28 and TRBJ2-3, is DVKVTQSSRYLVKRTGEKVFLECVQDMDHENMFWYRQDPGLGLRLIYFSYDVKMKEKGDIPEGYSVSREKKERFSLILESASTNQTSMYLCASRTERGGRTDTQYFGPGTRLTVL.

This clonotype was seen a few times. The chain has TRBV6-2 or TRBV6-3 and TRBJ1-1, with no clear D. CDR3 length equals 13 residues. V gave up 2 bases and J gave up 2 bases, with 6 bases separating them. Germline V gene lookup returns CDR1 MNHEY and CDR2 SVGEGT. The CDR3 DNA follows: TGTGCCAGCAGTTACGCGGTCAACACTGAAGCTTTCTTT. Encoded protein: CASSYAVNTEAFF.

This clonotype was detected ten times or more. Written as DNA, the CDR3 is TGTGCCAGTAGTATTCCAGGGATAAGCAATCAGCCCCAGCATTTT. It translates to CASSIPGISNQPQHF. The rearrangement links TRBV19 to TRBJ1-5; TRBD1 might be the D (5 bases). From germline, CDR1 is LNHDA and CDR2 SQIVND (reference sequence). The V gene lost 3 bases and the J gene lost 1 base, with 10 bases spanning the gap. The CDR3 is made up of 15 amino acids.

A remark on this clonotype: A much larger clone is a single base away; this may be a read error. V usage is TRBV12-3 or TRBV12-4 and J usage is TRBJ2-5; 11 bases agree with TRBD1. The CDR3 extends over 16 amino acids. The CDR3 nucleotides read TGTGCCAGCAGTCGATCTGGACAGGGGGCCCAAGAGACCCGGTACTTC. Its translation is CASSRSGQGAQETRYF.

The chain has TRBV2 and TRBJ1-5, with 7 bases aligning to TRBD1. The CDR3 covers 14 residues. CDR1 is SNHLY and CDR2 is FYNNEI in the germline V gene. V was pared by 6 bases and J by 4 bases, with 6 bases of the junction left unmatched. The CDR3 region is CASRSDRENQPQHF. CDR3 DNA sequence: TGTGCCAGCAGGTCCGACAGGGAAAATCAGCCCCAGCATTTT.

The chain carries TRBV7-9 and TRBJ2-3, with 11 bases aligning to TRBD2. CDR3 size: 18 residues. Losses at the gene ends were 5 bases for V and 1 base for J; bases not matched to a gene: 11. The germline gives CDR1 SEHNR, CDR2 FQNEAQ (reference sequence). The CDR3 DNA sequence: TGTGCCAGCAGCCGACTAGCGGGACGACCTGGGGGCACAGATACGCAGTATTTT. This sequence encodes CASSRLAGRPGGTDTQYF. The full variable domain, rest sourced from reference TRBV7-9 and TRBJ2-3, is DTGVSQNPRHKITKRGQNVTFRCDPISEHNRLYWYRQTLGQGPEFLTYFQNEAQLEKSRLLSDRFSAERPKGSFSTLEIQRTEQGDSAMYLCASSRLAGRPGGTDTQYFGPGTRLTVL.

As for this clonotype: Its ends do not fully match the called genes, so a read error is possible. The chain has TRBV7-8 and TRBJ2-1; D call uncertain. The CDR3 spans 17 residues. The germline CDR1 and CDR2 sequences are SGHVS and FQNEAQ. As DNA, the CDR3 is TGTCCCAGCAGCCCGACGCGGTGGCCCTCGCGAGACAATGAGCAGTTCTTC. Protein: CPSSPTRWPSRDNEQFF.

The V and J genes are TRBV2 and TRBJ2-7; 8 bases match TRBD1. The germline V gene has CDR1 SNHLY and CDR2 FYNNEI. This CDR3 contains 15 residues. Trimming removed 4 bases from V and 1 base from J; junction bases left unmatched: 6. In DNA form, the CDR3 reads TGTGCCAGCAGTGCCGACAGGGGAGAATCCTACGAGCAGTACTTC. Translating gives CASSADRGESYEQYF.

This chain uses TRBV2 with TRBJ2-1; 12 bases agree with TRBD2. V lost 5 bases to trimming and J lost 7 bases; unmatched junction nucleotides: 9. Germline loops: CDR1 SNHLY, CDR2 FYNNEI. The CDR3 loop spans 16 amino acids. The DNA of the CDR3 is TGTGCCAGCAGTCGACTAGCGGGAGAGATATCAAATGAGCAGTTCTTC. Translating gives CASSRLAGEISNEQFF.

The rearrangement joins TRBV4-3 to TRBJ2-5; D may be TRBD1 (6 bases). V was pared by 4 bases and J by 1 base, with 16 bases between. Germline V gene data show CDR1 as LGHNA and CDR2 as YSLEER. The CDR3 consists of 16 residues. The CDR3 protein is CASSRGTQPSQETQYF. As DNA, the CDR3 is TGCGCCAGCAGCCGAGGGACACAGCCTTCCCAAGAGACCCAGTACTTC.

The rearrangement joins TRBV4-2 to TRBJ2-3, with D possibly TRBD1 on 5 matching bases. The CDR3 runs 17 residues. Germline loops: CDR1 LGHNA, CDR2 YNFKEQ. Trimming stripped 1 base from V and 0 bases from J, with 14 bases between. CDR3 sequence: CASSQGSRASSTDTQYF. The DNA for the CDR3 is TGTGCCAGCAGCCAAGGATCCAGGGCCTCTAGCACAGATACGCAGTATTTT.

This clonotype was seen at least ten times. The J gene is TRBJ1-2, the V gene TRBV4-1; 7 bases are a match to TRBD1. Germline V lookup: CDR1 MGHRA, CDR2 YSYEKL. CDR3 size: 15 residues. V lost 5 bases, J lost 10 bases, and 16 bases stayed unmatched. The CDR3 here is CASSNPGSGRGYYTF. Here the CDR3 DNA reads TGCGCCAGCAGCAACCCTGGGTCGGGCAGGGGGTACTACACCTTC.